Shown below are 27 T cell receptor beta chains from a single sample sequenced in a study of cytomegalovirus exposure and HLA in healthy donors. The PCR employed 60 Vbeta primers together with 13 Jbeta primers. TCRdb's copy holds only in-frame clones and misses some; the assay was immunoSEQ multiplex PCR. The table records hundreds of thousands of clones, about 66% of them present only once. The sample was PBMCs. The receptors come from a female donor in good health and CMV-seronegative.

The chain employs TRBV6-5 and TRBJ2-4, with 13 bases that match TRBD2. V was clipped by 5 bases and J by 15 bases; unmatched bases: 4. Germline V gives CDR1 MNHEY, CDR2 SVGAGI. The CDR3 consists of 12 residues. DNA of the CDR3: TGTGCCAGCAGTCAGACTAGCGGGAGGAGGTACTTC. This codes for CASSQTSGRRYF.

The chain employs TRBV7-6 and TRBJ2-5; TRBD1 matches 8 bases. V lost 8 bases, J lost 4 bases, and 12 bases stayed unmatched. The CDR3 length is 15 residues. Germline CDR1 reads SGHVS; CDR2 reads FNYEAQ. Written as DNA, the CDR3 is TGTGCCAGCGCCCCGGGGCAGGGGGCCGGAGAGACCCAGTACTTC. It encodes CASAPGQGAGETQYF.

As for this clone: One end of the junction is discordant with germline, which a read error may explain. This chain uses TRBV27 with TRBJ1-4, with TRBD1 matching over 10 bases. Germline V gene data show CDR1 as MNHEY and CDR2 as SMNVEV (reference sequence). The CDR3 totals 16 residues. CDR3 sequence (DNA): TGTGCCAGCAGTGCCAGGGGACAGGGGTATTACGAAAAACTGCTTTTT. The encoded protein is CASSARGQGYYEKLLF.

With respect to this clone: The same CDR3 can be traced to other DNA sequences in this sample. The gene calls are TRBV5-4 and TRBJ2-3; 12 nucleotides match TRBD2. Unmatched junction bases numbered 10, after V lost 4 bases and J lost 7 bases. The CDR3 is made up of 16 amino acids. Looked up from germline, CDR1 is SGHNT and CDR2 is YYREEE (reference sequence). Written as DNA, the CDR3 is TGTGCCAGCAGCAGCGGACTAGCGGGGCCTTCTTATACGCAGTATTTT. Its protein is CASSSGLAGPSYTQYF.

This chain connects TRBV4-1 to TRBJ1-4; weak D call: TRBD1 (5 bases). CDR1 and CDR2 from the germline V gene are MGHRA and YSYEKL. Trimming took off 4 bases at V and 0 bases at J, with 9 bases between the two ends. The CDR3 totals 15 residues. CDR3 loop: CASSPKGATNEKLFF. CDR3 nucleotides: TGCGCCAGCAGCCCTAAAGGGGCAACTAATGAAAAACTGTTTTTT.

In nucleotides, the CDR3 is TGTGCCAGCAGCAAAACAGGGGCAGGGCAGTACTTC. This gives the protein CASSKTGAGQYF. This sequence joins TRBV7-2 and TRBJ2-7; 7 nucleotides agree with TRBD1. Germline values: CDR1 SGHTA, CDR2 FQGNSA. With 5 bases clipped from V and 9 bases from J, the junction kept 7 bases outside the gene matches. The CDR3 contains 12 residues.

This clone occurred a few times. The same CDR3 can be traced to other DNA sequences in this sample. This chain links TRBV7-2 with TRBJ2-7; D gene ambiguous. Trimming took off 5 bases at V and 4 bases at J, with 9 bases between the two ends. CDR1 and CDR2 from the germline V gene are SGHTA and FQGNSA. This CDR3 region has 12 residues. CDR3 sequence (DNA): TGTGCCAGCAGCCCTCGGTTGTACGAGCAGTACTTC. It translates to CASSPRLYEQYF.

As regards this clone: The identical CDR3 is also encoded by other nucleotide sequences in the sample. The chain links TRBV20-1 to TRBJ2-7; D unclear. Germline assignment: CDR1 DFQATT and CDR2 SNEGSKA (reference sequence). This CDR3 has 10 amino acids. V dropped 3 bases and J dropped 4 bases, with 4 bases sitting between them. The CDR3 region has the DNA TGCAGTGCTAGCCGTTACGAGCAGTACTTC. Its translation: CSASRYEQYF.

The J gene is TRBJ1-4, the V gene TRBV7-9; D remains unclear. Germline V gene sequence: CDR1 SEHNR, CDR2 FQNEAQ (reference sequence). The CDR3 has 15 residues. V lost 7 bases, J lost 8 bases, and 20 bases lay in between. The CDR3 is CASTQTGIMEEKLFF. In DNA form, the CDR3 reads TGTGCCAGCACTCAAACCGGGATTATGGAGGAAAAACTGTTTTTT.

V is TRBV7-8 and J is TRBJ2-7, with D hard to call. V lost 5 bases and J 2 bases, leaving 13 bases between the germline ends. CDR3 length equals 14 residues. From germline, CDR1 is SGHVS and CDR2 FQNEAQ. The CDR3 here is CASSGRTDPYEQYF. DNA of the CDR3: TGTGCCAGCAGCGGAAGAACAGACCCCTACGAGCAGTACTTC.

This clone was found a few times. Written as DNA, the CDR3 is TGTGCCTGGAGTGGGACGGGACAGGGCCATCAGCCCCAGCATTTT. This codes for CAWSGTGQGHQPQHF. This sequence joins TRBV30 and TRBJ1-5, with 9 bases that match TRBD1. From germline, CDR1 is GTSNPN and CDR2 SVGIG (reference sequence). This CDR3 has 15 residues. Unmatched junction bases numbered 6, after V lost 1 base and J lost 5 bases.

V and J are TRBV27 and TRBJ2-7; possibly TRBD1 for D (5 bases). Germline loops: CDR1 MNHEY, CDR2 SMNVEV (reference sequence). CDR3 length equals 14 residues. V was shortened by 4 bases and J by 1 base, with 11 bases between the two germline ends. The CDR3 DNA reads as TGTGCCAGCAGTTACTCCGACAGTTCCTACGAGCAGTACTTC. Translating gives CASSYSDSSYEQYF.

The sample holds a few counts of this clone. The V and J genes are TRBV9 and TRBJ2-7; TRBD2 might be the D (5 bases). Germline CDR1 reads SGDLS; CDR2 reads YYNGEE. The CDR3 runs to 17 residues. Trimming cost V 4 bases and J 3 bases, with 23 bases left between them. This CDR3 reads CASSSPVWPRRGYEQYF. Written as DNA, the CDR3 is TGTGCCAGCAGCTCACCGGTTTGGCCCCGTCGGGGCTACGAGCAGTACTTC.

This chain links TRBV28 with TRBJ1-2, with D unclear. CDR3 length: 13 residues. V lost 4 bases and J lost 6, with 12 bases in between. CDR1 and CDR2 (germline): MDHEN, SYDVKM. The CDR3 sequence: CASSSSAGDGYTF. The CDR3 region has the DNA TGTGCCAGCAGTTCGTCGGCCGGAGATGGCTACACCTTC.

This rearrangement joins TRBV28 to TRBJ1-5; no definite D call. CDR1 and CDR2 from the germline V gene are MDHEN and SYDVKM. Trimming took 5 bases from V and 1 from J, leaving 9 bases between them. CDR3 length equals 14 residues. CDR3 protein: CASSPQLSNQPQHF. In DNA, the CDR3 is TGTGCCAGCAGTCCACAGCTCAGCAATCAGCCCCAGCATTTT.

The V and J genes are TRBV6-5 and TRBJ2-3; 14 bases map to TRBD2. Germline V gives CDR1 MNHEY, CDR2 SVGAGI. The CDR3 loop spans 16 amino acids. V shed 4 bases and J 3 bases; nucleotides not matched to a gene: 3. The CDR3 sequence: CASSSGLAGVTDTQYF. The CDR3, as DNA: TGTGCCAGCAGTTCGGGACTAGCGGGAGTGACAGATACGCAGTATTTT.

The CDR3 DNA reads as TGTGCCAGCAGTGCCGGATTACAGGGACGCTACACCTTC. Translation: CASSAGLQGRYTF. The chain is built from TRBV6-1 and TRBJ1-2; D perhaps matches TRBD1 (6 bases). CDR1 is MNHNS and CDR2 is SASEGT in the germline V gene. This CDR3 spans 13 amino acids. V lost 4 bases and J lost 9, with 15 bases in between.

This chain connects TRBV27 to TRBJ2-1; a weak D match, TRBD2 (5 bases). This CDR3 spans 17 amino acids. The V gene lost 0 bases and the J gene lost 0 bases, with 12 bases spanning the gap. Germline CDR1 is MNHEY and CDR2 is SMNVEV (reference sequence). This CDR3 is CASSLSGLRGSYNEQFF. The CDR3 region has the DNA TGTGCCAGCAGTTTATCGGGCCTTCGGGGCTCCTACAATGAGCAGTTCTTC.

This clone has only a few counts. CDR3 protein: CASSPGTTLYQKGNSYNEQFF. The DNA for the CDR3 is TGCGCCAGCAGCCCGGGGACTACACTTTACCAGAAAGGTAACTCCTACAATGAGCAGTTCTTC. The V call is TRBV4-1, the J call TRBJ2-1; TRBD2 agrees at 7 bases. This CDR3 is built from 21 residues. Trimming cost V 4 bases and J 0 bases; bases outside gene matches: 21. Germline CDR1 and CDR2: MGHRA and YSYEKL.

This chain joins TRBV19 and TRBJ2-1; TRBD2 aligns across 10 bases. Trimming cost V 6 bases and J 3 bases; bases outside gene matches: 5. Germline-derived CDR1 and CDR2 are LNHDA and SQIVND (reference sequence). The CDR3 totals 15 residues. Here the CDR3 DNA reads TGTGCCAGTAGAGCACTAGCGGGGAACTACAATGAGCAGTTCTTC. Translating it yields CASRALAGNYNEQFF.

This chain uses TRBV5-4 with TRBJ1-2; 7 bases map to TRBD1. The CDR3 extends over 18 amino acids. Germline V gives CDR1 SGHNT, CDR2 YYREEE (reference sequence). V dropped 2 bases and J dropped 6; count of bases not matched to a gene: 19. CDR3: CASSFRIYGPEGANGYTF. The CDR3 DNA reads TGTGCCAGCAGCTTCCGGATATATGGTCCGGAGGGGGCGAATGGCTACACCTTC.

The chain's CDR3 is CAIRSVEEQFF. CDR3 nucleotides: TGTGCCATCAGGTCCGTAGAAGAGCAGTTCTTC. This rearrangement joins TRBV10-3 to TRBJ2-1, with unresolved D. Germline CDR1 is ENHRY and CDR2 is SYGVKD. The V and J ends lost 6 bases and 10 bases respectively, with 10 bases between them. This CDR3 contains 11 residues.

This clone occurred once. V is TRBV18 and J is TRBJ2-7; a possible D gene is TRBD1 (6 bases). Germline assignment: CDR1 KGHSH and CDR2 LQKENI. V was shortened by 2 bases and J by 2 bases, with 10 bases between the two germline ends. The CDR3 totals 14 residues. As DNA, the CDR3 is TGTGCCAGCTCACCAGAGACAGGAACCTACGAGCAGTACTTC. This gives the protein CASSPETGTYEQYF.

In this sample, this clone turned up a few times. The chain has TRBV6-1 and TRBJ2-2; D not resolved. CDR3 length: 16 residues. V lost 4 bases to trimming and J lost 5 bases, with 17 bases between them. Germline CDR1 MNHNS, CDR2 SASEGT. Here the CDR3 DNA reads TGTGCCAGCAGTGCCAGCTGGAGTGAGAGGACCGGGGAGCTGTTTTTT. As protein: CASSASWSERTGELFF.

The table lists this clone with a few counts. One end of the junction does not line up with germline, which may come from a read error. This chain links TRBV7-9 with TRBJ2-2; 7 bases are a match to TRBD1. This CDR3 comprises 16 residues. Germline assignment: CDR1 SEHNR and CDR2 FQNEAQ (reference sequence). CDR3 sequence reads: CSSTSARTGYTGELFF. CDR3 nucleotides: TGTTCCAGCACCTCGGCGAGGACAGGTTACACCGGGGAGCTGTTTTTT. Drawing the rest from reference TRBV7-9 and TRBJ2-2, the complete variable domain is DTGVSQNPRHKITKRGQNVTFRCDPISEHNRLYWYRQTLGQGPEFLTYFQNEAQLEKSRLLSDRFSAERPKGSFSTLEIQRTEQGDSAMYLCSSTSARTGYTGELFFGEGSRLTVL.

The chain has TRBV27 and TRBJ2-7; possible D gene TRBD1, 6 bases. CDR1 and CDR2 (germline): MNHEY, SMNVEV (reference sequence). The CDR3 totals 13 residues. With 6 bases removed from V and 1 base from J, the gap between germline ends came to 10 bases. CDR3 sequence reads: CASSFDRSYEQYF. The CDR3 coding sequence is TGTGCCAGCAGCTTCGACAGGTCCTACGAGCAGTACTTC.

J is TRBJ1-2 and V is TRBV2; TRBD1 might be the D (5 bases). The CDR3 has 13 residues. Trimming removed 6 bases from V and 8 bases from J, with 16 bases in between. Germline V gene lookup returns CDR1 SNHLY and CDR2 FYNNEI. In DNA, the CDR3 is TGTGCCAGCAGACCCAGGGTAGTGGGGGGCTACACCTTC. Its translation: CASRPRVVGGYTF.